This TCR beta chain was sequenced for a study of cytomegalovirus exposure and HLA in healthy donors. The overall study: In terms of ancestry, the Caucasian-associated cluster contained 81% of the approximately 430 genotyped donors.

13 Jbeta primers and 60 Vbeta primers were used for the PCR. Sequencing used immunoSEQ multiplex PCR; TCRdb keeps in-frame clones, though not all of them. The table lists tens of thousands of clones, over 60% of them singletons. The sequencing input was PBMCs. The TCR comes from a man in his thirties or forties in good health and CMV-seronegative.

The CDR3 DNA reads TGTGCCAGCAGCTTATTGGGCCCACTAGCGGGGGATTACAATGAGCAGTTCTTC. Translation: CASSLLGPLAGDYNEQFF. This rearrangement joins TRBV11-2 to TRBJ2-1; 11 nucleotides line up with TRBD2. Germline values: CDR1 SGHAT, CDR2 FQNNGV. After removal of 2 bases from V and 4 bases from J, the junction contained 10 bases not matched to a gene. The CDR3 consists of 18 residues.